The source of this T cell receptor beta chain is a study of OX40 agonist ivuxolimab in advanced cancers. Study-wide results and caveats: At 0.1 to 3.0 mg/kg, CD4+ and CD8+ blood T cells expanded clonally by week 6. Fewer expanded clones were found on average in CD4+ than in CD8+ T cells.

This CDR3 has 15 residues. Germline CDR1 and CDR2: LGHNA and YNFKEQ. V gave up 5 bases and J gave up 3 bases; unmatched junction bases: 6. Method: immunoSEQ multiplex PCR; TCRdb's copy keeps in-frame clones and lacks some. The sample has about 19,000 clones, nearly 70% seen once. Notes on this clone: Its antigen is still unknown.

The sample in question was CD4+ or CD8+ T cells sorted from blood, obtained in a trial of the OX40 agonist ivuxolimab. The clonotype originates from an adult with an advanced solid tumor such as melanoma, head and neck, liver or kidney cancer. The V call is TRBV4-2, the J call TRBJ2-5, with 10 positions matching TRBD2. In DNA form, the CDR3 reads TGTGCCAGCAGCTCTTTAGCGGGGGGAGAAGAGACCCAGTACTTC. Its translation: CASSSLAGGEETQYF.